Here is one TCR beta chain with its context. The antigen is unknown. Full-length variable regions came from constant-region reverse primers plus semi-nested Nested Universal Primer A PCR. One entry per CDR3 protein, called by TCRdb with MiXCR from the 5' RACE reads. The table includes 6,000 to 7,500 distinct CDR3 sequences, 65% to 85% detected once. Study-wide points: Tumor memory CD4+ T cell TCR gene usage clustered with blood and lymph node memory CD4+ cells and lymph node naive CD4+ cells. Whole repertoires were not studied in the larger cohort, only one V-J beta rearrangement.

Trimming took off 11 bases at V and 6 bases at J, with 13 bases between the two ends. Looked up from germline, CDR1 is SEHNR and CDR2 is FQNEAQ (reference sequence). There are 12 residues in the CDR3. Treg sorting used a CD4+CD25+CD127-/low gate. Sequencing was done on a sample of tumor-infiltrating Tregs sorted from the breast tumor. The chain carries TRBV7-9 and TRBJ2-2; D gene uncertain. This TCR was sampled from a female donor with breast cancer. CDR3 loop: CAQAMVSGELFF. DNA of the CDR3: TGTGCCCAAGCAATGGTATCCGGGGAGCTGTTTTTT.